The 31 T cell receptor beta chains listed next were all sequenced from one sample in a study of blood T cell repertoires in COVID-19. The repertoire was sequenced with immunoSEQ multiplex PCR; TCRdb's copy has only in-frame clones and lacks some. The sample shows around 310,000 clones, about 88% of them seen only once. The source material was PBMCs or T cells enriched from blood (not recorded which). The receptors stem from a woman aged 40 to 49 who had recovered from COVID-19.

The J gene is TRBJ2-2, the V gene TRBV6-1; 9 positions agree with TRBD2. After removal of 3 bases from V and 7 bases from J, the junction contained 6 bases not matched to a gene. This CDR3 has 15 residues. CDR1 is MNHNS and CDR2 is SASEGT in the germline V gene. CDR3 DNA: TGTGCCAGCAGTGAGCTAGCGGGGACGATCGGGGAGCTGTTTTTT. Translation: CASSELAGTIGELFF.

Ten or more counts support this clone. The CDR3 DNA is TGTGCCAGCAGCTTAACTGGCGGCGGGAGCAACGAGCAGTACTTC. This translates into CASSLTGGGSNEQYF. The chain employs TRBV13 and TRBJ2-7; 7 bases are shared with TRBD2. The trim removed 2 bases at V and 5 bases at J, leaving 9 bases unmatched. The CDR3 is 15 amino acids. In germline, CDR1 is PRHDT, CDR2 FYEKMQ (reference sequence).

A few counts support this clone. This rearrangement joins TRBV2 to TRBJ1-1; TRBD1 matches at 8 bases. Germline V lookup: CDR1 SNHLY, CDR2 FYNNEI. The CDR3 runs 15 residues. Unmatched junction bases numbered 8, after V lost 7 bases and J lost 1 base. This chain's CDR3 is CASTARGQANTEAFF. DNA of the CDR3: TGTGCCAGCACGGCCAGGGGGCAGGCGAACACTGAAGCTTTCTTT.

V gene TRBV4-1 combines with J gene TRBJ2-2, with TRBD1 identical over 8 bases. The CDR3 contains 15 residues. Looked up from germline, CDR1 is MGHRA and CDR2 is YSYEKL. V shed 0 bases and J 4 bases; nucleotides not matched to a gene: 1. The CDR3 DNA reads as TGCGCCAGCAGCCAAGAACAGGGGGGCACCGGGGAGCTGTTTTTT. The encoded protein is CASSQEQGGTGELFF.

J is TRBJ1-3 and V is TRBV4-3; TRBD1 matches 7 bases. CDR1 LGHNA and CDR2 YSLEER come from the germline V gene. With 0 bases clipped from V and 8 bases from J, the junction kept 7 bases outside the gene matches. The CDR3 is 15 amino acids. DNA for the CDR3: TGCGCCAGCAGCCAAGACCTGGGACAGCAATACACCATATATTTT. Its protein is CASSQDLGQQYTIYF.

In this sample, this clone turned up a few times. The rearrangement links TRBV6-2 or TRBV6-3 to TRBJ1-5; 8 bases map to TRBD1. V gave up 4 bases and J gave up 4 bases; unmatched junction bases: 6. The germline CDR1 and CDR2 sequences are MNHEY and SVGEGT. CDR3 length: 15 amino acids. CDR3 bases: TGTGCCAGCAGTTCCTCAGGGGGCTGGAATCAGCCCCAGCATTTT. Translation gives CASSSSGGWNQPQHF.

The V call is TRBV9, the J call TRBJ2-1; 12 bases fit TRBD2. The CDR3 length is 16 residues. J lost 9 bases, V lost 4 bases, and 11 bases had no gene match. In germline, CDR1 is SGDLS, CDR2 YYNGEE. CDR3 sequence reads: CASSPRLAGDQSEQFF. CDR3 nucleotides: TGTGCCAGCAGCCCGAGACTAGCGGGAGACCAAAGTGAGCAGTTCTTC.

The V call is TRBV6-5, the J call TRBJ2-1; TRBD1 might be the D (6 bases). Germline V CDR1 and CDR2: MNHEY, SVGAGI. The CDR3 is made up of 13 amino acids. The germline V and J ends were trimmed by 10 bases and 5 bases, with 15 bases remaining between them. The CDR3 is CATRGRVDNEQFF. CDR3 in DNA: TGTGCCACCAGGGGCAGGGTAGACAATGAGCAGTTCTTC.

As to this clone: The sample carries other DNA sequences with the same CDR3. The gene calls are TRBV13 and TRBJ1-1; TRBD1 matches 8 bases. The CDR3 consists of 14 residues. The V and J ends lost 0 bases and 5 bases, in that order; junction bases with no gene match: 2. Germline-derived CDR1 and CDR2 are PRHDT and FYEKMQ (reference sequence). CDR3: CASSLGRGRTEAFF. In DNA form, the CDR3 reads TGTGCCAGCAGCTTAGGCAGGGGGCGGACTGAAGCTTTCTTT.

The chain combines TRBV21-1 with TRBJ1-3; no check of the table's D call, TRBD1, against the DNA was made. TRBV21-1 has pseudogene status. The CDR3 has 20 residues. CDR3 loop: CASSMKMGDRGPTAGNTIYF. CDR3 nucleotide sequence: TGTGCCAGCAGCATGAAAATGGGGGACAGGGGTCCCACGGCAGGAAACACCATATATTTT.

A single count supports this clone. The chain joins TRBV2 to TRBJ2-7; D perhaps matches TRBD1 (6 bases). Germline CDR1 reads SNHLY; CDR2 reads FYNNEI. Trimming cost V 5 bases and J 6 bases, with 29 bases left between them. The CDR3 has 18 amino acids. This CDR3 reads CASSHLLPGGPVRPEQYF. DNA for the CDR3: TGTGCCAGCAGTCACCTTCTCCCTGGGGGCCCCGTTCGTCCCGAGCAGTACTTC. Supplemented by reference TRBV2 and TRBJ2-7, the full variable domain reads EPEVTQTPSHQVTQMGQEVILRCVPISNHLYFYWYRQILGQKVEFLVSFYNNEISEKSEIFDDQFSVERPDGSNFTLKIRSTKLEDSAMYFCASSHLLPGGPVRPEQYFGPGTRLTVT.

The chain employs TRBV5-1 and TRBJ1-3; TRBD1 agrees at 11 bases. The V gene's germline CDR1 is SGHRS and CDR2 YFSETQ. This CDR3 is built from 15 residues. The V gene end was trimmed by 6 bases and the J gene end by 9 bases; junction bases not matched to a gene: 11. This CDR3 is CASTSRGQGVSTIYF. CDR3 nucleotide sequence: TGCGCCAGCACCTCGAGGGGACAGGGGGTGAGCACCATATATTTT.

A note on this clone: One end of the junction does not line up with germline, which may come from a read error. V gene TRBV18 combines with J gene TRBJ2-7; the D gene is possibly TRBD1 (6 bases). The V gene's germline CDR1 is KGHSH and CDR2 LQKENI. This CDR3 spans 13 amino acids. CDR3: CASSPPGTHEQYF. The CDR3 nucleotides are TGTGCCAGCTCTCCACCGGGGACACACGAGCAGTACTTC. Together with reference TRBV18 and TRBJ2-7, the CDR3 gives the full variable domain: NAGVMQNPRHLVRRRGQEARLRCSPMKGHSHVYWYRQLPEEGLKFMVYLQKENIIDESGMPKERFSAEFPKEGPSILRIQQVVRGDSAAYFCASSPPGTHEQYFGPGTRLTVT.

The J gene is TRBJ2-1, the V gene TRBV30; maybe TRBD2 (6 bases). This CDR3 is 11 amino acids long. Germline CDR1 reads GTSNPN; CDR2 reads SVGIG (reference sequence). The CDR3 DNA follows: TGTGGGGGGGTTTCCTACAATGAGCAGTTCTTC. Translation: CGGVSYNEQFF.

This chain uses TRBV4-1 with TRBJ2-3; the match to TRBD2 covers 11 bases. Unmatched junction bases numbered 9, after V lost 0 bases and J lost 4 bases. Germline CDR1 and CDR2: MGHRA and YSYEKL. The CDR3 is made up of 18 amino acids. The CDR3 reads CASSQDYSGRAGADTQYF. The CDR3 DNA is TGCGCCAGCAGCCAAGATTATAGCGGGAGGGCCGGGGCAGATACGCAGTATTTT.

The genes are TRBV9 and TRBJ1-6, with D perhaps matching TRBD1 (5 bases). The CDR3 spans 15 residues. V was trimmed by 2 bases and J by 4 bases, leaving 10 bases between them. CDR1 is SGDLS and CDR2 is YYNGEE in the germline V gene. For the CDR3, the DNA is TGTGCCAGCAGCGTCAGGGATGGGTATAATTCACCCCTCCACTTT. It yields the protein CASSVRDGYNSPLHF.

The V gene is TRBV10-1, the J gene TRBJ1-6; possibly TRBD1 for D (5 bases). The CDR3 covers 14 residues. Trimming left V 5 bases short and J 8 bases short, with 13 bases between. Germline values: CDR1 WNHNN, CDR2 SYGVQD (reference sequence). The CDR3 DNA is TGCGCCAGCAGTCTGGCACCACAGGATTCACCCCTCCACTTT. Protein product: CASSLAPQDSPLHF.

The chain carries TRBV5-4 and TRBJ1-2; possible D gene TRBD1, 6 bases. The CDR3 loop spans 12 amino acids. The germline V and J ends were trimmed by 0 bases and 12 bases, with 12 bases remaining between them. CDR1 is SGHNT and CDR2 is YYREEE in the germline V gene (reference sequence). Here the CDR3 reads CASSLDTGTHTF. The DNA of the CDR3 is TGTGCCAGCAGCTTGGATACAGGGACCCACACCTTC.

V and J are TRBV11-2 and TRBJ2-1, with a weak D call TRBD1 (5 bases). CDR3 size: 16 residues. Germline V gene sequence: CDR1 SGHAT, CDR2 FQNNGV. Trimming removed 3 bases from V and 4 bases from J, with 16 bases in between. The CDR3 bases are TGTGCCAGCAGCTTCAGCCCGACCAGGGAATACAATGAGCAGTTCTTC. Translation: CASSFSPTREYNEQFF.

This clone appeared a single time. J is TRBJ2-1 and V is TRBV11-2; 13 bases match TRBD2. V shed 4 bases and J 10 bases; nucleotides not matched to a gene: 10. CDR1 SGHAT and CDR2 FQNNGV come from the germline V gene. This CDR3 comprises 16 residues. The CDR3 bases are TGTGCCAGCAGCTCCTCACTAGCGGGAGGGCCTAGGGAGCAGTTCTTC. Its translation is CASSSSLAGGPREQFF.

Concerning this clone: Other DNA sequences in the sample encode the same CDR3. CDR3 amino acids: CASSSQGYEQYF. In DNA, the CDR3 is TGTGCCAGCAGCTCACAGGGTTACGAGCAGTACTTC. J is TRBJ2-7 and V is TRBV11-2; TRBD1 might be the D (6 bases). This CDR3 has 12 residues. V gave up 4 bases and J gave up 4 bases, with 8 bases separating them. Germline V CDR1 and CDR2: SGHAT, FQNNGV.

The chain has TRBV28 and TRBJ2-7; 9 bases are a match to TRBD2. Germline-derived CDR1 and CDR2 are MDHEN and SYDVKM. Trimming took 6 bases from V and 0 from J; bases not matched to a gene: 12. The CDR3 runs 17 residues. CDR3 amino acids: CASSLGGAGGPSYEQYF. CDR3 DNA sequence: TGTGCCAGCAGCCTTGGTGGTGCGGGGGGGCCCTCCTACGAGCAGTACTTC.

This sequence joins TRBV19 and TRBJ2-2, with D possibly TRBD2 on 6 matching bases. The V gene lost 4 bases and the J gene lost 6 bases, with 15 bases spanning the gap. The CDR3 extends over 15 amino acids. CDR1 and CDR2 from the germline V gene are LNHDA and SQIVND (reference sequence). The CDR3 nucleotides read TGTGCCAGTAGTACTGTCGCCGCGGGGCCCGGGGAGCTGTTTTTT. This encodes CASSTVAAGPGELFF.

The V and J genes are TRBV10-1 and TRBJ1-2, with 7 positions matching TRBD1. The CDR3 is 15 residues long. Germline-derived CDR1 and CDR2 are WNHNN and SYGVQD (reference sequence). V was pared by 6 bases and J by 4 bases, with 11 bases of the junction left unmatched. CDR3 sequence reads: CASRVPGGKFYGYTF. In nucleotides, the CDR3 is TGCGCCAGCAGAGTCCCAGGGGGGAAGTTCTATGGCTACACCTTC.

This chain uses TRBV7-2 with TRBJ1-1; D may be TRBD1 (5 bases). CDR1 and CDR2 (germline): SGHTA, FQGNSA. The ends were cut back, 6 bases at V and 2 bases at J, with 10 bases in the middle. The length of the CDR3 is 13 residues. CDR3 bases: TGTGCCAGCAGTCAGGGTTCTAACACTGAAGCTTTCTTT. Translation: CASSQGSNTEAFF.

This clone was counted only a few times. The chain links TRBV27 to TRBJ1-2, with D perhaps matching TRBD1 (5 bases). CDR3 length: 14 residues. Trimming shortened V by 6 bases and J by 2 bases, and 13 bases separated the two germline ends. The germline gives CDR1 MNHEY, CDR2 SMNVEV (reference sequence). CDR3 sequence reads: CASSWGGTNYGYTF. For the CDR3, the DNA is TGTGCCAGCAGCTGGGGGGGAACAAACTATGGCTACACCTTC.

DNA of the CDR3: TGTGCCAGCACCTCGGGATTAGCGACGACCCAGTACTTC. The encoded protein is CASTSGLATTQYF. This rearrangement joins TRBV3-1 (or the pseudogene TRBV3-2) to TRBJ2-5; D might be TRBD2 (5 bases). CDR1 is LGHDT and CDR2 is YNNKEL in the germline V gene (reference sequence). V was trimmed by 7 bases and J by 7 bases, leaving 16 bases between them. This CDR3 comprises 13 residues.

The CDR3 spells CASQGQEDTGELFF. The CDR3 DNA reads as TGTGCCAGCCAGGGACAGGAAGACACCGGGGAGCTGTTTTTT. The gene calls are TRBV25-1 and TRBJ2-2; 8 bases map to TRBD1. This CDR3 is built from 14 residues. With 8 bases clipped from V and 3 bases from J, the junction kept 5 bases outside the gene matches. CDR1 is MGHDK, CDR2 SYGVNS, per germline.

This clone was picked up one time. This chain links TRBV20-1 with TRBJ2-1; unclear D gene. Germline CDR1 reads DFQATT; CDR2 reads SNEGSKA (reference sequence). The ends were cut back, 3 bases at V and 14 bases at J, with 14 bases in the middle. This CDR3 has 11 amino acids. The CDR3 reads CSASDLIAKFF. In DNA form, the CDR3 reads TGCAGTGCTAGCGACTTAATAGCAAAGTTCTTC.

This sequence joins TRBV5-1 and TRBJ2-7; 7 bases match TRBD2. Germline assignment: CDR1 SGHRS and CDR2 YFSETQ. The CDR3 is made up of 17 amino acids. The trim removed 4 bases at V and 0 bases at J, leaving 13 bases unmatched. CDR3 in DNA: TGCGCCAGCAGCGAACCTAGCGGATACACCCTCTCCTACGAGCAGTACTTC. It encodes CASSEPSGYTLSYEQYF.

V gene TRBV29-1 combines with J gene TRBJ1-1; weak D call: TRBD1 (5 bases). The CDR3 length is 13 residues. Germline lookup yields CDR1 SQVTM and CDR2 ANQGSEA. Deletions cut 8 bases from V and 4 bases from J, with 17 bases between. CDR3 sequence reads: CSSRTGLGTEAFF. CDR3 nucleotides: TGCAGCTCCCGAACAGGATTGGGCACTGAAGCTTTCTTT.